This T cell receptor (beta chain) was sequenced for a study of T cell responses to AZD1222 COVID-19 vaccine. As to this clone: Its specificity is unknown.

Assay: immunoSEQ multiplex PCR; the TCRdb copy retains only in-frame clones and omits some. Here the sample spans about 110,000 clones, around 81% being singletons. Whole-study findings and limits: With dominance at 160-218 and 743-854, vaccine-associated CD4 TCRs spanned spike. Clonal diversity was possibly underestimated; the donors were predominantly white British and more often female.

The germline V gene encodes CDR1 MGHRA and CDR2 YSYEKL. This CDR3 has 16 amino acids. V lost 1 base to trimming and J lost 2 bases; unmatched junction nucleotides: 4. This clonotype was sampled from an adult in good health. The rearrangement uses TRBV4-1 and TRBJ1-4; 7 bases fit TRBD1. The material was peripheral blood, obtained on day 0 of AZD1222 vaccination. The CDR3: CASSQGVGQTNEKLFF. As DNA, the CDR3 is TGCGCCAGCAGCCAAGGGGTGGGACAGACTAATGAAAAACTGTTTTTT.